The clone carrying this T cell receptor (beta chain) was counted a single time. The target antigen is unknown. The data belong to a study of radiation and T cells in renal cell carcinoma. Study at large: Nephrectomy followed 15 Gy stereotactic body radiation by 4 weeks. Study findings and constraints: Top tumor clonotypes rose in blood 2 weeks post-radiation, then contracted. Baseline intratumoral clonotype presence is unknown without pretreatment biopsies.

Trimming pared 2 bases from V and 6 bases from J, leaving 1 base between. Germline CDR1 reads MNHNS; CDR2 reads SASEGT. CDR3 length equals 10 residues. Time point defined: blood 2 weeks post-SBRT. Treatment here: 15 Gy SBRT to primary tumor, nephrectomy 4 weeks later. The patient's renal cell carcinoma had clear cell pathology. Libraries were prepared by immunoSEQ multiplex PCR; TCRdb keeps only in-frame clonotypes and omits some of them. In the table there are about 150,000 clones, 87% of which are singletons. The source is a woman in her 50s with renal cell carcinoma. The genes are TRBV6-1 and TRBJ2-5; D is unclear. The sample in question was blood, obtained from a patient whose treatment included radiotherapy and nephrectomy. The CDR3 region has the DNA TGTGCCAGCAGTGAACAGACCCAGTACTTC. Protein product: CASSEQTQYF.